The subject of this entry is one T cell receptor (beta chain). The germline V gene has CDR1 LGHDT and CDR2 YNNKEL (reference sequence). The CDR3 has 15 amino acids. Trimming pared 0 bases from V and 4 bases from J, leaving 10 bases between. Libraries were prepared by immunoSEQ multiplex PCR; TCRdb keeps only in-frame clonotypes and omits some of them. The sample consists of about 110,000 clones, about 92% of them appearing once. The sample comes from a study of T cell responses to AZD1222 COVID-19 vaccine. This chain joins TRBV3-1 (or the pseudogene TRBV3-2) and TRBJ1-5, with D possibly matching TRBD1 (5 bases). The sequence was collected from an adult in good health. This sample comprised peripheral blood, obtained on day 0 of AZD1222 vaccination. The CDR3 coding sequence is TGTGCCAGCAGCCAAGATTTAGGGGCTAATCAGCCCCAGCATTTT. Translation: CASSQDLGANQPQHF.